A single sample gave rise to the 4 T cell receptor beta chains below, sequenced in a study of beta chain features in type 1 diabetes (dated by TCRdb to the late 2010s). The library was produced with the immunoSEQ multiplex PCR assay. The High Capacity cDNA Reverse Transcription Kit was used to reverse transcribe all of the isolated RNA, meaning that expressed TCRB transcripts were what got sequenced. TCRdb mirrors the immuneACCESS table, restricted to in-frame sequences. Some clones are absent from its copies; in checked studies, under half trace to an unresolved V gene, and the reason for the others is unknown. This sample holds around 340,000 clones; approximately 8% were observed only once. Together, the top ten hold 0.44% of the sample. The sample consisted of central memory CD4+ T cells from blood. Source of these receptors: a woman under 30 in good health.

J is TRBJ2-7 and V is TRBV21-1. TRBV21-1 is given as a pseudogene. This CDR3 is built from 16 residues. The CDR3 here is CASSNLRDPSPYEQYF. CDR3 sequence (DNA): TGTGCCAGCAGCAATCTTAGGGACCCATCCCCCTACGAGCAGTACTTC.

This clone was detected only a few times. The chain links TRBV11-2 to TRBJ2-7, with D perhaps TRBD2 (6 bases). The CDR3 is 17 residues long. Germline lookup yields CDR1 SGHAT and CDR2 FQNNGV. Trimming stripped 2 bases from V and 1 base from J, with 18 bases between. CDR3: CASSLSASASASYEQYF. In DNA, the CDR3 is TGTGCCAGCAGCTTATCGGCCAGTGCTAGCGCTTCCTACGAGCAGTACTTC.

This clone was seen a few times. The chain carries TRBV4-1 and TRBJ2-2; unclear D gene. Trimming cost V 0 bases and J 6 bases, with 5 bases left between them. Germline loops: CDR1 MGHRA, CDR2 YSYEKL. This CDR3 has 13 residues. The CDR3 nucleotides are TGCGCCAGCAGCCAAGATCCCGCCGGGGAGCTGTTTTTT. It encodes CASSQDPAGELFF.

This clone was counted between two and nine times. The CDR3 here is CASSTGGTGQTQYF. CDR3 bases: TGTGCCAGCAGTACTGGGGGCACGGGCCAGACCCAGTACTTC. The gene calls are TRBV6-1 and TRBJ2-5, with D perhaps matching TRBD1 (6 bases). Germline CDR1 reads MNHNS; CDR2 reads SASEGT. The CDR3 is 14 residues long. V shed 5 bases and J shed 6 bases, with 16 bases lying between them.